This T cell receptor beta chain appears in the sequencing data of a study of beta chain features in type 1 diabetes. Regarding the study as a whole: Small HLA sub-analyses could not settle whether HLA shapes TCRB rearrangement. TCRB CDR3s from Type 1 diabetes patients were moderately but significantly shorter in all four CD4+ subsets. PCR might pick shorter templates more often, in the same way for patients and controls. The VDJ junctions of type 1 diabetes patients carried fewer insertions and more deletions.

Germline CDR1 is LGHNA and CDR2 is YSLEER. This CDR3 region has 16 residues. The V gene lost 5 bases and the J gene lost 4 bases, with 19 bases spanning the gap. Heparinised blood was drawn once per donor, averaging about 100 mL. Notes on this clone: Its antigen remains unknown.

Sequencing targeted expressed TCRB transcripts, as all isolated RNA had been reverse transcribed. Only in-frame clones appear in the TCRdb table, and some are missing; sequencing was by immunoSEQ multiplex PCR. The sample consists of more than 250,000 clones, around 16% of them appearing once. Sequenced: naive CD4+ T cells from blood. The source is a man aged 18 to 30 with type 1 diabetes. The chain recombines TRBV4-3 with TRBJ2-3; a weak D match, TRBD1 (6 bases). CDR3 nucleotides: TGCGCCAGCAGCTATCAAGGCGGCAGGGGATCAGATACGCAGTATTTT. Protein product: CASSYQGGRGSDTQYF.